Listed here are 14 T cell receptor beta chains from one sample, sequenced in a study of blood T cell repertoires in COVID-19. Generated by immunoSEQ multiplex PCR, the TCRdb table keeps only in-frame clones and is missing some. In the table there are about 320,000 clones, 89% of which are singletons. The sequenced sample was PBMCs or T cells enriched from blood (not recorded which). The source of these receptors is a man aged 55 to 69 who had recovered from COVID-19.

The V call is TRBV23-1, the J call TRBJ1-5; the D gene is possibly TRBD1 (5 bases). TRBV23-1 is flagged as an ORF with uncertain function. CDR3 length: 15 amino acids. V was pared by 0 bases and J by 4 bases, with 10 bases between. Here the CDR3 reads CASSQSSQGNQPQHF. As DNA, the CDR3 is TGCGCCAGCAGTCAATCGTCCCAGGGTAATCAGCCCCAGCATTTT.

This chain connects TRBV10-3 to TRBJ2-3, with 9 positions matching TRBD2. The junction had 9 bases not matched to a gene; V was cut back by 0 bases and J by 2 bases. Germline V CDR1 and CDR2: ENHRY, SYGVKD. The CDR3 length is 18 residues. CDR3 region: CAISESTGLATYTDTQYF. CDR3 bases: TGTGCCATCAGTGAGTCGACGGGACTAGCTACTTACACAGATACGCAGTATTTT.

The V gene is TRBV11-3, the J gene TRBJ2-2; TRBD1 matches 7 bases. The CDR3 is 19 residues long. The germline CDR1 and CDR2 sequences are SGHNT and YENEEA. Trimming cost V 5 bases and J 7 bases; bases outside gene matches: 22. The CDR3 spells CASSPRPAHSTGTNGELFF. In DNA form, the CDR3 reads TGTGCCAGCAGCCCTCGCCCAGCGCACTCGACAGGGACCAACGGGGAGCTGTTTTTT.

The V gene is TRBV10-3, the J gene TRBJ2-7, with TRBD1 matching over 9 bases. CDR1 and CDR2 from the germline V gene are ENHRY and SYGVKD. The CDR3 runs to 15 residues. The V segment lost 6 bases and the J segment 2 bases; nucleotides outside the gene matches: 8. In nucleotides, the CDR3 is TGTGCCATCAGGGCTGACAGGGGGATAACCTACGAGCAGTACTTC. It specifies CAIRADRGITYEQYF.

The rearrangement links TRBV28 to TRBJ2-4; 15 nucleotides align to TRBD2. The CDR3 consists of 17 residues. J gave up 4 bases and V 2 bases, and 3 bases lay outside the gene matches. Germline lookup yields CDR1 MDHEN and CDR2 SYDVKM. The CDR3 DNA reads as TGTGCCAGCAGTTTAGGACTAGCGGGAGGGTCAAAAAACATTCAGTACTTC. Its translation is CASSLGLAGGSKNIQYF.

This clone was seen a single time. J is TRBJ2-1 and V is TRBV28; 10 bases are shared with TRBD2. V gave up 7 bases and J gave up 9 bases; unmatched junction bases: 12. Germline CDR1 and CDR2: MDHEN and SYDVKM. The CDR3 runs 15 residues. The CDR3 spells CASTKRAGGHIEQFF. In DNA form, the CDR3 reads TGTGCCAGCACCAAGAGAGCGGGAGGGCACATTGAGCAGTTCTTC. Complete variable domain (other parts from reference TRBV28 and TRBJ2-1): DVKVTQSSRYLVKRTGEKVFLECVQDMDHENMFWYRQDPGLGLRLIYFSYDVKMKEKGDIPEGYSVSREKKERFSLILESASTNQTSMYLCASTKRAGGHIEQFFGPGTRLTVL.

This clone was recorded only once. The rearrangement uses TRBV19 and TRBJ2-5, with D perhaps matching TRBD2 (5 bases). Trimming removed 7 bases from V and 2 bases from J, with 17 bases in between. Per the germline V gene, CDR1 is LNHDA and CDR2 is SQIVND (reference sequence). CDR3 length equals 15 residues. In nucleotides, the CDR3 is TGTGCCAGTAAGGCAGCGTGGGAGCCGCAAGAGACCCAGTACTTC. As protein: CASKAAWEPQETQYF.

The gene calls are TRBV9 and TRBJ2-5, with D maybe TRBD2 (6 bases). V lost 0 bases, J lost 0 bases, and 18 bases lay in between. Looked up from germline, CDR1 is SGDLS and CDR2 is YYNGEE. The length of the CDR3 is 18 residues. This chain's CDR3 is CASSVGAGPGFYQETQYF. The CDR3 bases are TGTGCCAGCAGCGTAGGAGCGGGTCCCGGGTTTTACCAAGAGACCCAGTACTTC. The full variable domain, rest sourced from reference TRBV9 and TRBJ2-5, is DSGVTQTPKHLITATGQRVTLRCSPRSGDLSVYWYQQSLDQGLQFLIQYYNGEERAKGNILERFSAQQFPDLHSELNLSSLELGDSALYFCASSVGAGPGFYQETQYFGPGTRLLVL.

The rearrangement uses TRBV7-8 and TRBJ2-6; D unresolved. Germline V CDR1 and CDR2: SGHVS, FQNEAQ. The CDR3 is 18 residues long. Trimming cost V 2 bases and J 2 bases, with 16 bases left between them. The CDR3 spells CASSLSPPGIAGANVLTF. The CDR3 region has the DNA TGTGCCAGCAGCTTATCCCCACCAGGAATTGCTGGGGCCAACGTCCTGACTTTC.

This chain uses TRBV6-5 with TRBJ2-1, with a weak D call TRBD2 (5 bases). CDR1 is MNHEY, CDR2 SVGAGI, per germline. Trimming stripped 7 bases from V and 0 bases from J, with 13 bases between. CDR3 length: 15 residues. CDR3 protein: CASTKSGHSYNEQFF. The CDR3 bases are TGTGCCAGCACCAAAAGCGGCCACTCCTACAATGAGCAGTTCTTC.

The rearrangement joins TRBV11-2 to TRBJ2-1; 14 positions agree with TRBD2. CDR1 is SGHAT and CDR2 is FQNNGV in the germline V gene. V trimming: 5 bases; J trimming: 10 bases; junction bases outside the gene matches: 7. The CDR3 totals 15 residues. The CDR3 region has the DNA TGTGCCAGCAGCACGGGACTAGCGGGAGCCGGGGAGCAGTTCTTC. It is translated as CASSTGLAGAGEQFF. The complete variable domain, with remaining parts taken from reference TRBV11-2 and TRBJ2-1, reads EAGVAQSPRYKIIEKRQSVAFWCNPISGHATLYWYQQILGQGPKLLIQFQNNGVVDDSQLPKDRFSAERLKGVDSTLKIQPAKLEDSAVYLCASSTGLAGAGEQFFGPGTRLTVL.

The genes are TRBV9 and TRBJ2-7, with 10 bases aligning to TRBD1. Germline-derived CDR1 and CDR2 are SGDLS and YYNGEE. After removal of 3 bases from V and 0 bases from J, the junction contained 3 bases not matched to a gene. The CDR3 is 15 amino acids. The CDR3 DNA reads TGTGCCAGCAGCGCCGGACAGGGGGTCTCCTACGAGCAGTACTTC. It encodes CASSAGQGVSYEQYF.

V usage is TRBV5-1 and J usage is TRBJ2-5; 7 bases align to TRBD2. The CDR3 length is 12 residues. CDR1 is SGHRS and CDR2 is YFSETQ in the germline V gene. V shed 6 bases and J 5 bases; nucleotides not matched to a gene: 4. The CDR3 protein is CASNVGGETQYF. In DNA, the CDR3 is TGCGCCAGCAATGTGGGGGGGGAGACCCAGTACTTC.

In this sample, this clone turned up once. V usage is TRBV9 and J usage is TRBJ2-2; D is possibly TRBD1 (5 bases). Trimming removed 2 bases from V and 6 bases from J, with 14 bases in between. The length of the CDR3 is 15 residues. Germline assignment: CDR1 SGDLS and CDR2 YYNGEE. CDR3 sequence: CASSVQGSRAGELFF. For the CDR3, the DNA is TGTGCCAGCAGCGTCCAGGGAAGTAGGGCCGGGGAGCTGTTTTTT.